This record covers a single T cell receptor (beta chain). Assay used: immunoSEQ multiplex PCR; TCRdb lists only in-frame clones, some missing. The sample includes around 190,000 clones, roughly four fifths of them seen just once. The sample is drawn from a study of blood T cell repertoires in COVID-19. The sample taken for sequencing was peripheral blood. The sequence came from a woman between 40 and 55 years old with COVID-19, enrolled during active disease.

The CDR3 is CASSWSGSGDTQYF. In DNA, the CDR3 is TGTGCCAGCAGCTGGAGCGGGAGTGGAGATACGCAGTATTTT. The chain employs TRBV7-2 and TRBJ2-3, with 8 bases fitting TRBD2. V was clipped by 4 bases and J by 5 bases; unmatched bases: 5. The CDR3 has 14 amino acids. Germline lookup yields CDR1 SGHTA and CDR2 FQGNSA.